Shown below are 12 T cell receptor beta chains from a single sample sequenced in a study of PD-1 blockade in classical Hodgkin lymphoma. The repertoire was sequenced with immunoSEQ multiplex PCR; TCRdb's copy has only in-frame clones and lacks some. Of 90,000 to 100,000 clones detected, more than 80% appear once; the ten largest clones hold about 16%. Patients all relapsed after autologous stem cell transplantation, and there was variation in brentuximab vedotin exposure. The sequenced sample was peripheral blood mononuclear cells (PBMCs), obtained before the second cycle of nivolumab. The origin of the receptors is a human donor with classical Hodgkin lymphoma.

This chain links TRBV7-3 with TRBJ2-3; the D is unclear. Per the germline V gene, CDR1 is SGHTA and CDR2 is FQGTGA. With 4 bases removed from V and 8 bases from J, the gap between germline ends came to 19 bases. This CDR3 comprises 15 residues. The CDR3 coding sequence is TGTGCCAGCAGCTCCAGCCGGACCACCTCTGCTACGCAGTATTTT. Protein: CASSSSRTTSATQYF.

The chain employs TRBV10-3 and TRBJ2-7; no reliable D call. The germline V gene encodes CDR1 ENHRY and CDR2 SYGVKD. Deletions cut 7 bases from V and 2 bases from J, with 9 bases between. The CDR3 is 12 amino acids. The CDR3 nucleotides read TGTGCCATCACCAATAGAACCTACGAGCAGTACTTC. Its protein is CAITNRTYEQYF.

This clone was counted between two and nine times. A junction boundary mismatches the germline segment, possibly from a read error. The V call is TRBV7-9, the J call TRBJ1-5; D call uncertain. This CDR3 has 15 amino acids. CDR1 and CDR2 (germline): SEHNR, FQNEAQ (reference sequence). The CDR3 sequence is CASSAGQRGKQPQHF. The CDR3 bases are TGTGCCAGCAGCGCGGGCCAGCGTGGCAAACAGCCCCAGCATTTT.

This clone came up a few times. The chain couples TRBV2 to TRBJ1-4, with D perhaps TRBD1 (5 bases). CDR1 is SNHLY, CDR2 FYNNEI, per germline. The ends were cut back, 8 bases at V and 5 bases at J, with 18 bases in the middle. The CDR3 extends over 15 amino acids. CDR3 nucleotides: TGTGCCAGCGGATTAACAGGCGGCGAAAATGAAAAACTGTTTTTT. The encoded protein is CASGLTGGENEKLFF.

The genes are TRBV9 and TRBJ1-1; D unclear. Trimming took 3 bases from V and 4 from J, leaving 10 bases between them. The germline CDR1 and CDR2 sequences are SGDLS and YYNGEE. The CDR3 contains 13 residues. Here the CDR3 DNA reads TGTGCCAGCAGCGCCATCTACAGCACTGAAGCTTTCTTT. It encodes CASSAIYSTEAFF. Full variable domain (remainder filled in from reference TRBV9 and TRBJ1-1): DSGVTQTPKHLITATGQRVTLRCSPRSGDLSVYWYQQSLDQGLQFLIQYYNGEERAKGNILERFSAQQFPDLHSELNLSSLELGDSALYFCASSAIYSTEAFFGQGTRLTVV.

This clone was seen once. The chain employs TRBV9 and TRBJ2-7, with D perhaps matching TRBD1 (6 bases). This CDR3 comprises 16 residues. Germline V gene sequence: CDR1 SGDLS, CDR2 YYNGEE. Deletions cut 0 bases from V and 2 bases from J, with 15 bases between. In nucleotides, the CDR3 is TGTGCCAGCAGCGTAGCGTCAGGGGCACCTACCTACGAGCAGTACTTC. It is translated as CASSVASGAPTYEQYF.

The rearrangement links TRBV5-4 to TRBJ2-5; 10 bases fit TRBD1. This CDR3 region has 13 residues. Germline V gives CDR1 SGHNT, CDR2 YYREEE (reference sequence). The ends lost 4 bases at V and 7 bases at J; junction bases unmatched: 4. The CDR3 here is CASSPGQGGTQYF. As DNA, the CDR3 is TGTGCCAGCAGCCCTGGACAGGGGGGGACCCAGTACTTC.

A note on this clone: The same CDR3 arises from other DNA sequences in this sample as well. The CDR3 nucleotides read TGCAGCGTTGGGACAGGGGGGAGCTCCTACGAGCAGTACTTC. It yields the protein CSVGTGGSSYEQYF. The V gene is TRBV29-1, the J gene TRBJ2-7, with 10 bases lining up with TRBD1. Trimming removed 4 bases from V and 0 bases from J; junction bases left unmatched: 3. CDR1 SQVTM and CDR2 ANQGSEA come from the germline V gene. CDR3 length: 14 amino acids.

The chain joins TRBV10-2 to TRBJ2-1, with TRBD2 matching over 9 bases. The V gene end was trimmed by 3 bases and the J gene end by 6 bases; junction bases not matched to a gene: 6. This CDR3 is built from 15 residues. From germline, CDR1 is WSHSY and CDR2 SAAADI. DNA for the CDR3: TGCGCCAGCAGTGACCCGACTAGCGGCCTCAATGAGCAGTTCTTC. The encoded protein is CASSDPTSGLNEQFF.

The V gene is TRBV18, the J gene TRBJ2-1, with TRBD2 matching 7 bases. V shed 5 bases, J shed 7 bases, and the junction held 5 bases outside the gene matches. Germline V gene data show CDR1 as KGHSH and CDR2 as LQKENI. The CDR3 totals 13 residues. CDR3 in DNA: TGTGCCAGCTCAGCCAGGACTAGTAATGAGCAGTTCTTC. Encoded protein: CASSARTSNEQFF. The full variable domain, its missing parts supplied by reference TRBV18 and TRBJ2-1, is NAGVMQNPRHLVRRRGQEARLRCSPMKGHSHVYWYRQLPEEGLKFMVYLQKENIIDESGMPKERFSAEFPKEGPSILRIQQVVRGDSAAYFCASSARTSNEQFFGPGTRLTVL.

This clone was recorded at least ten times. The chain uses TRBV29-1 and TRBJ2-1, with 9 positions matching TRBD2. The CDR3 has 13 residues. J gave up 7 bases and V 7 bases, and 8 bases lay outside the gene matches. Germline V gene data show CDR1 as SQVTM and CDR2 as ANQGSEA. In DNA form, the CDR3 reads TGCAGCGCCGGGACTAGCCGGCAAAATGAGCAGTTCTTC. It yields the protein CSAGTSRQNEQFF.

The rearrangement links TRBV5-1 to TRBJ2-5, with a possible D match to TRBD2 (5 bases). Germline loops: CDR1 SGHRS, CDR2 YFSETQ. The V and J ends lost 4 bases and 1 base respectively, with 11 bases between them. CDR3 length: 14 amino acids. The CDR3 region has the DNA TGCGCCAGCAGCCAAGGACTCCTCCAAGAGACCCAGTACTTC. It translates to CASSQGLLQETQYF.